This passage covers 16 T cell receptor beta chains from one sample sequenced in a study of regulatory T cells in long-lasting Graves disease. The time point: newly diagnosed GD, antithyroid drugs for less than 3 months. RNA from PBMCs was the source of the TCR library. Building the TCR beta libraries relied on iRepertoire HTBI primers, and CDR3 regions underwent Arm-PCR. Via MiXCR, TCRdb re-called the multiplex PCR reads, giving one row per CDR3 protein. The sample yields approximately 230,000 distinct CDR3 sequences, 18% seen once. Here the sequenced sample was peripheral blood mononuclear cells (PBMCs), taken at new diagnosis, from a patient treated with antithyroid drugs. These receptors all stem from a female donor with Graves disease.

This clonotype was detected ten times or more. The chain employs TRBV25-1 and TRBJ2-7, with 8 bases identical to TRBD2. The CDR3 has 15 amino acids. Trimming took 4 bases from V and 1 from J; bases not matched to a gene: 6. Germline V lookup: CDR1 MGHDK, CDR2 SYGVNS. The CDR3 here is CASSGWLAGSYEQYF. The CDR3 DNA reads TGTGCCAGCAGTGGGTGGCTAGCGGGTTCCTACGAGCAGTACTTC.

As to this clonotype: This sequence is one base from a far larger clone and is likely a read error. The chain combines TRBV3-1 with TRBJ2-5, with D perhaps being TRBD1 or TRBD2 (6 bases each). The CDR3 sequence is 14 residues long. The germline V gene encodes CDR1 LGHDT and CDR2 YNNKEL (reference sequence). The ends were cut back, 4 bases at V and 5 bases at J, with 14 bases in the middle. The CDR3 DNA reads TGTGCCAGCAGCCTCTGCCGAGGGGGGGAGACCCAGTACTTC. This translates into CASSLCRGGETQYF.

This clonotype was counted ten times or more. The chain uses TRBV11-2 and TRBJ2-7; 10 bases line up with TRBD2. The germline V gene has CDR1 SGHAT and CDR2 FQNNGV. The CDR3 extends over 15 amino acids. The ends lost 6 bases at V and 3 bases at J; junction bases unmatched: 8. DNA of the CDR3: TGTGCCAGCAGTGTCTTAGCGGGGGGCTTCTACGAGCAGTACTTC. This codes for CASSVLAGGFYEQYF.

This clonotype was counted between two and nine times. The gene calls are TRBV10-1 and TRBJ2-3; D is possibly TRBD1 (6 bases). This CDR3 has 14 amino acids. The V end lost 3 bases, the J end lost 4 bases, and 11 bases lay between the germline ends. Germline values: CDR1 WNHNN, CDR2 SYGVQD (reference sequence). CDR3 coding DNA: TGCGCCAGCAGTGACCGACAGGATTCAGATACGCAGTATTTT. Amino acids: CASSDRQDSDTQYF.

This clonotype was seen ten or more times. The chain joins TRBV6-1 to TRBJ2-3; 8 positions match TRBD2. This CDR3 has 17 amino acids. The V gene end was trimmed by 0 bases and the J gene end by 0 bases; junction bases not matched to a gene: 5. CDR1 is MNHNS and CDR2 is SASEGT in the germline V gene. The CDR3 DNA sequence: TGTGCCAGCAGTGAAGCCCAACTAGCGGTTAGCACAGATACGCAGTATTTT. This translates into CASSEAQLAVSTDTQYF.

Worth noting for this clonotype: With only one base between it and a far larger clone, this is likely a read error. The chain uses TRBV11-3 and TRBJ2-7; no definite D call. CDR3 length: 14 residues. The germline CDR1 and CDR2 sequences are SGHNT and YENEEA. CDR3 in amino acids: CASSLRDSSYEHYF. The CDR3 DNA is TGTGCCAGCAGCTTAAGGGATAGCTCCTACGAGCACTACTTC.

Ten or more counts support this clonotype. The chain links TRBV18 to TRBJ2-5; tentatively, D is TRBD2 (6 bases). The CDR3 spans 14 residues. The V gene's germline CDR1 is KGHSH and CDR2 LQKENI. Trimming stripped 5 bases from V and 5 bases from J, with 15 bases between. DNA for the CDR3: TGTGCCAGCTCAACCCCGGGCCGGGGGGAGACCCAGTACTTC. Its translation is CASSTPGRGETQYF.

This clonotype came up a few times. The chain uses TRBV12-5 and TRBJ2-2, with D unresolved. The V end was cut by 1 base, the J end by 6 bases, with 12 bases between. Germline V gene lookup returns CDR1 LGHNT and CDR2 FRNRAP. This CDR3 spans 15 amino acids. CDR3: CASGLETFWAGELFF. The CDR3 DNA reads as TGTGCTAGTGGTTTGGAGACTTTCTGGGCCGGGGAGCTGTTTTTT.

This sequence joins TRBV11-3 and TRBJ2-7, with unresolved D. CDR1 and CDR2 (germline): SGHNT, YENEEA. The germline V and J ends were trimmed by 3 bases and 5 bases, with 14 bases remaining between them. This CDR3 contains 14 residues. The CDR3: CASSLARPPNEQYF. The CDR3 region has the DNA TGTGCCAGCAGCTTGGCTAGGCCTCCAAACGAGCAGTACTTC. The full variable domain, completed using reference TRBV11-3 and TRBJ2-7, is EAGVVQSPRYKIIEKKQPVAFWCNPISGHNTLYWYLQNLGQGPELLIRYENEEAVDDSQLPKDRFSAERLKGVDSTLKIQPAELGDSAVYLCASSLARPPNEQYFGPGTRLTVT.

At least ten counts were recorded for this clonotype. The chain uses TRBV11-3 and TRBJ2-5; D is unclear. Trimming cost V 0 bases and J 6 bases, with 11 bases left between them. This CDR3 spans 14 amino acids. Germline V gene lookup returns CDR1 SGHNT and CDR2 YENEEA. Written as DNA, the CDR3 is TGTGCCAGCAGCTTAGAGGGAAGTCTTCAGACCCAGTACTTC. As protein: CASSLEGSLQTQYF.

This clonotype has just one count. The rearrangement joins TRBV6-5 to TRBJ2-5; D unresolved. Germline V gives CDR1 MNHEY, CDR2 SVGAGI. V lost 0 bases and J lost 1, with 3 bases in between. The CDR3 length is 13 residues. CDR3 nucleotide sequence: TGTGCCAGCAGTTACTCCTCCCAAGAGACCCAGTACTTC. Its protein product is CASSYSSQETQYF.

CDR3 bases: TGTGCCAGCAGTTCCCCTGACAGGCACCAAGAGACCCAGTACTTC. It specifies CASSSPDRHQETQYF. The chain has TRBV6-2 or TRBV6-3 and TRBJ2-5; a possible D gene is TRBD1 (6 bases). The CDR3 length is 15 residues. Deletions cut 4 bases from V and 0 bases from J, with 12 bases between. Germline lookup yields CDR1 MNHEY and CDR2 SVGEGT.

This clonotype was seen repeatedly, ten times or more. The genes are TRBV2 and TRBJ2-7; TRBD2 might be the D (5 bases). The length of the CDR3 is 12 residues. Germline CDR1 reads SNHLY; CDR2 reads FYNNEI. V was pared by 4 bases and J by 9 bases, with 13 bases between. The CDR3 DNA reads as TGTGCCAGCAGTGTTAGCGTTCAAGGGCAGTACTTC. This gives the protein CASSVSVQGQYF.

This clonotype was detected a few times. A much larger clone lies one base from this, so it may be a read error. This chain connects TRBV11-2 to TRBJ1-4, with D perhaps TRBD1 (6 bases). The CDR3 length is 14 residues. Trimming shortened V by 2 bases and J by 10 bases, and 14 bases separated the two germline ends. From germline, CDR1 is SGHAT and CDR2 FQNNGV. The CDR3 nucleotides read TGTGCCAGCAGCTTATACAGGGAGGATGGAAAACTGTTTTTT. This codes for CASSLYREDGKLFF.

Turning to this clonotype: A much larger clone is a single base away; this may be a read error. CDR3 DNA sequence: TGTGCCAGCGGCAGCTGGCAGGGAGACTACAATGAGCAGTTCTTC. Amino acid sequence: CASGSWQGDYNEQFF. The chain joins TRBV11-2 to TRBJ2-1; D is possibly TRBD1 or TRBD2 (5 bases each). This CDR3 is 15 amino acids long. Germline V gene lookup returns CDR1 SGHAT and CDR2 FQNNGV. Trimming removed 8 bases at V and 3 bases at J, with 17 bases between. The full variable domain, in which reference TRBV11-2 and TRBJ2-1 provide the parts outside the CDR3, is EAGVAQSPRYKIIEKRQSVAFWCNPISGHATLYWYQQILGQGPKLLIQFQNNGVVDDSQLPKDRFSAERLKGVDSTLKIQPAKLEDSAVYLCASGSWQGDYNEQFFGPGTRLTVL.

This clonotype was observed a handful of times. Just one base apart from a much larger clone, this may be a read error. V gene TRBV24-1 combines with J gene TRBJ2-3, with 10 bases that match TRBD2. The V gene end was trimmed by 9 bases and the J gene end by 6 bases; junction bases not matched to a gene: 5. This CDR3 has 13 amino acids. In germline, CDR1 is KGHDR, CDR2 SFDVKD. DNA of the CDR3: TGTGCCACCGCCGGGACTAGCGAGGATACGCAGTATTTT. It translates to CATAGTSEDTQYF.